This T cell receptor (beta chain) was sequenced for a study of shared clonotypes between healthy human individuals (dated by TCRdb to 2020 to 2021). Background on the whole study: The cohort comprised two women and a few men aged 18 to 49 years. Between about 0.94 and 10 billion PBMCs per donor were obtained by leukapheresis. To estimate repertoire size and how much clonotype sharing occurs between individuals, the study deeply sequenced the blood TCR repertoires of a handful of healthy adults. To increase sequencing depth and limit assay-specific biases, TCR repertoire library preparation and sequencing were carried out by different laboratories using diverse techniques. Per donor, three plates each were used for CD4 naive and CD4 memory, two for CD8 naive, and one for CD8 memory. The research as a whole found: Only blood was sampled, and tissue TCR repertoires likely differ from those in blood. Clonotypes shared by all four sorted-subset donors showed higher generation probabilities than non-shared clonotypes. Naive subsets generally had larger estimated clonotype richness than memory subsets did. Pairwise subsampling led to the expectation that sequencing depth would affect the degree of clonotype sharing among donors. Around 5% of naive CD4, 3% to 4% of naive CD8, roughly 2.4% of memory CD4, and over 0.35% of memory CD8 clonotypes were shared across a few donors. Incomplete sequencing was indicated by rarefaction of sorted-subset datasets, despite the large sequencing depth. Because the study included a small number of donors, the genetic and exposure-history diversity represented was limited.

From the cysteine through the phenylalanine, the CDR3 covers 14 amino acids. Here the CDR3 DNA is all that survives: 42 bases in frame from base 1. Between the V and J ends, shortened by 2 bases and 6 bases respectively, the junction contains 11 bases. CDR1 and CDR2, looked up from the germline V gene, are SNHLY and FYNNEI. The donors were healthy, HIV-negative adults with no recently reported acute infections or vaccinations. Every donor was a Caucasian adult living in Nashville, Tennessee, USA. Magnetic negative selection was used to enrich CD4+ T cells, after which naive cells were positively selected on CD45RA and the negative fraction became the memory subset. Blood was collected by leukapheresis, and PBMCs were isolated by Ficoll-Histopaque density gradient centrifugation and then cryopreserved in liquid nitrogen vapor phase. Purity and quantity of every magnetically sorted T cell population were checked by analytical flow cytometry. From each sorted fraction, genomic DNA was isolated and quantified by UV absorbance on a Nanodrop 2000c.

Using the deep immunoSEQ assay, TCR CDR3 regions were amplified from genomic DNA by multiplex PCR. Genomic DNA extracted from each cell subset was distributed evenly over all wells of several immunoSEQ 96-well plates, and each plate served as one replicate. For sorted subsets, each replicate PCR was loaded with about 0.2 ug genomic DNA, equivalent to roughly 30,000 T cell genomes. Purified libraries were quantified with a Qubit 3.0 fluorometer, sized on a Bioanalyzer 2100, and re-quantified with the KAPA Library Quantification kit. Every immunoSEQ 96-well plate was sequenced on a separate single-read 150-cycle Illumina NextSeq 550 flow cell. From the authors' description of their analysis: Because only junctional sequences without quality scores were contained in the immunoSEQ output, filtering matching that applied to full-length reads could not be performed. Sequences were annotated with PyIR, a Python wrapper for IgBLAST v1.9, using IMGT germline references to assign V/J genes and CDR3. Any read was removed if the V/J assignment was weak (E-value above 1e-6), the CDR3 was missing, or the read contained stop codons, out-of-frame junctions, or ambiguous translated residues. A V3J clonotype was defined by an identical inferred V gene, J gene, and CDR3 amino acid sequence. Percentage overlap between repertoires was computed as shared unique clonotypes divided by the size of the smaller repertoire. Repertoire richness was assessed with RTK rarefaction, the Chao1 estimator, and Recon v2.1 estimates of unobserved clonotypes. Generation probabilities for all TCRbeta clonotypes obtained by the gDNA method from a few donors were computed using OLGA. TCRdb holds this immuneACCESS table with in-frame rearrangements only. Some clones are missing; in checked studies, unresolved V genes explain under half, and the rest has no known cause. The DNA gave D and trimming, while V, J and clone size come from that table. This sample comprises around 1.1 million clones, approximately 77% of them detected only once. The ten most abundant clones make up roughly 0.9% of the sample.

There are a few counts of this clone. Its antigen target is currently unknown. Base-call qualities are not available, and no considerably larger clone is one nucleotide away. This receptor was taken from a man aged 18 to 35 in good health. Some clones in this sample may be carry-over from other donors' samples. The V and J genes are TRBV2 and TRBJ1-5, with no D gene named confidently. Source material: memory CD4+ T cells from PBMCs. The cell subset or site label for this specimen denotes: CD45RA-negative fraction. Read as DNA, the sequence is TGTGCCAGCAGTGAAACGGGAGGGCTTCAGCCCCAGCATTTT. This yields the protein CASSETGGLQPQHF. With the rest looked up from the reference TRBV2 and TRBJ1-5 genes rather than sequenced, the full variable domain is EPEVTQTPSHQVTQMGQEVILRCVPISNHLYFYWYRQILGQKVEFLVSFYNNEISEKSEIFDDQFSVERPDGSNFTLKIRSTKLEDSAMYFCASSETGGLQPQHFGDGTRLSIL.